The rows below give T cell receptor beta chains drawn from one sample of a study of radiotherapy plus CTLA-4 blockade in lung cancer. Sequencing was performed with immunoSEQ multiplex PCR; in TCRdb, only in-frame clones are kept and a portion is missing. This sample has 80,000 to 100,000 clones; around 88% occur once, and the top ten carry under 5.5%. The starting material was peripheral blood, obtained from a patient treated with radiotherapy plus ipilimumab. Every receptor here comes from a human donor with non-small cell lung cancer that progressed on radiotherapy plus ipilimumab. Both conserved end residues are part of each CDR3. Fields, in order: CDR3 length, clone size, J gene, D gene, V gene, CDR3 protein, CDR3 DNA. The D gene is left open where the match is weak. Expanded clones get a size class; other rows say once, few or many, or leave the size out.

CDR3 length: 15; clone size: NA; J gene: TRBJ2-1; D gene: TRBD2; V gene: TRBV7-3; CDR3 protein: CASSLMGGQGYEQFF; CDR3 DNA: TGTGCCAGCAGCTTAATGGGAGGGCAGGGATATGAGCAGTTCTTC
CDR3 length: 14; clone size: NA; J gene: TRBJ2-4; D gene: NA; V gene: TRBV6-5; CDR3 protein: CASSYSPRENIQYF; CDR3 DNA: TGTGCCAGCAGTTACTCGCCCAGGGAAAACATTCAGTACTTC
CDR3 length: 15; clone size: NA; J gene: TRBJ1-5; D gene: NA; V gene: TRBV19; CDR3 protein: CASSTIRVANQPQHF; CDR3 DNA: TGTGCCAGTAGTACCATTCGGGTCGCCAATCAGCCCCAGCATTTT
CDR3 length: 12; clone size: few; J gene: TRBJ2-5; D gene: NA; V gene: TRBV19; CDR3 protein: CASSIDRETQYF; CDR3 DNA: TGTGCCAGTAGTATAGACCGGGAGACCCAGTACTTC
CDR3 length: 13; clone size: NA; J gene: TRBJ1-2; D gene: NA; V gene: TRBV6-1; CDR3 protein: CASSEQPISGYTF; CDR3 DNA: TGTGCCAGCAGTGAACAACCTATCTCTGGCTACACCTTC
CDR3 length: 15; clone size: NA; J gene: TRBJ2-7; D gene: TRBD1; V gene: TRBV18; CDR3 protein: CASSRTGTGAYEQYF; CDR3 DNA: TGTGCCAGCTCGCGGACCGGGACAGGGGCCTACGAGCAGTACTTC
CDR3 length: 11; clone size: once; J gene: TRBJ2-3; D gene: NA; V gene: TRBV5-8; CDR3 protein: CASSFLTVGNF; CDR3 DNA: TGTGCCAGCAGCTTCCTCACAGTAGGGAATTTT
CDR3 length: 14; clone size: NA; J gene: TRBJ1-1; D gene: NA; V gene: TRBV27; CDR3 protein: CASSYGTGSTEAFF; CDR3 DNA: TGTGCCAGCAGTTACGGCACAGGGAGCACTGAAGCTTTCTTT
CDR3 length: 13; clone size: NA; J gene: TRBJ2-1; D gene: NA; V gene: TRBV6-1; CDR3 protein: CASRLTGPNEQFF; CDR3 DNA: TGTGCCAGCAGGCTGACTGGACCAAATGAGCAGTTCTTC
CDR3 length: 15; clone size: once; J gene: TRBJ2-7; D gene: TRBD2; V gene: TRBV11-2; CDR3 protein: CASSPLLAGVSEQYF; CDR3 DNA: TGTGCCAGCAGCCCACTACTAGCGGGAGTCTCCGAGCAGTACTTC
CDR3 length: 13; clone size: NA; J gene: TRBJ1-1; D gene: NA; V gene: TRBV6-4; CDR3 protein: CASSDNLGGKAFF; CDR3 DNA: TGTGCCAGCAGTGACAATTTAGGGGGAAAAGCTTTCTTT
CDR3 length: 15; clone size: NA; J gene: TRBJ2-6; D gene: NA; V gene: TRBV7-9; CDR3 protein: CASSFGNSGANVLTF; CDR3 DNA: TGTGCCAGCAGCTTTGGGAACTCTGGGGCCAACGTCCTGACTTTC
CDR3 length: 13; clone size: once; J gene: TRBJ1-1; D gene: NA; V gene: TRBV19; CDR3 protein: CASQNPISGGAFF; CDR3 DNA: TGTGCCAGTCAAAACCCAATATCGGGCGGAGCTTTCTTT
CDR3 length: 15; clone size: NA; J gene: TRBJ2-5; D gene: TRBD1; V gene: TRBV5-1; CDR3 protein: CASSYSGQGGETQYF; CDR3 DNA: TGCGCCAGCAGCTACTCGGGACAGGGAGGAGAGACCCAGTACTTC
CDR3 length: 12; clone size: once; J gene: TRBJ1-1; D gene: NA; V gene: TRBV25-1; CDR3 protein: CASSEANTEAFF; CDR3 DNA: TGTGCCAGCAGTGAAGCGAACACTGAAGCTTTCTTT
CDR3 length: 14; clone size: NA; J gene: TRBJ1-1; D gene: NA; V gene: TRBV6-1; CDR3 protein: CASRGLFVNTEAFF; CDR3 DNA: TGTGCCAGCAGGGGACTATTTGTGAACACTGAAGCTTTCTTT
CDR3 length: 13; clone size: NA; J gene: TRBJ2-7; D gene: NA; V gene: TRBV4-2; CDR3 protein: CASSWRLSYEQYF; CDR3 DNA: TGTGCCAGCAGCTGGCGGCTATCCTACGAGCAGTACTTC
CDR3 length: 13; clone size: NA; J gene: TRBJ2-2; D gene: NA; V gene: TRBV7-3; CDR3 protein: CASSLGNTGELFF; CDR3 DNA: TGTGCCAGCAGCTTGGGGAATACCGGGGAGCTGTTTTTT
CDR3 length: 14; clone size: NA; J gene: TRBJ2-7; D gene: NA; V gene: TRBV10-2; CDR3 protein: CASSESTPGYEQYF; CDR3 DNA: TGCGCCAGCAGTGAGTCGACTCCTGGCTACGAGCAGTACTTC
CDR3 length: 13; clone size: NA; J gene: TRBJ1-1; D gene: NA; V gene: TRBV6-6; CDR3 protein: CASSYGGNTEAFF; CDR3 DNA: TGTGCCAGCAGTTACGGTGGGAACACTGAAGCTTTCTTT
CDR3 length: 14; clone size: NA; J gene: TRBJ2-1; D gene: TRBD2; V gene: TRBV11-3; CDR3 protein: CASSSGPGLTQQFF; CDR3 DNA: TGTGCCAGCAGCTCGGGACCGGGACTAACCCAGCAGTTCTTC
CDR3 length: 16; clone size: NA; J gene: TRBJ2-7; D gene: TRBD2; V gene: TRBV5-1; CDR3 protein: CASSLGSSGRRGEQYF; CDR3 DNA: TGCGCCAGCAGCTTGGGATCTAGCGGGAGAAGGGGCGAGCAGTACTTC
CDR3 length: 15; clone size: NA; J gene: TRBJ1-1; D gene: TRBD1; V gene: TRBV27; CDR3 protein: CASSLGADRDTEAFF; CDR3 DNA: TGTGCCAGCAGTTTAGGGGCGGACAGGGACACTGAAGCTTTCTTT
CDR3 length: 15; clone size: NA; J gene: TRBJ2-3; D gene: TRBD2; V gene: TRBV30; CDR3 protein: CAWTGGAGSTDTQYF; CDR3 DNA: TGTGCCTGGACCGGAGGAGCGGGGAGCACAGATACGCAGTATTTT
CDR3 length: 12; clone size: NA; J gene: TRBJ2-5; D gene: NA; V gene: TRBV30; CDR3 protein: CAWRKVEETQYF; CDR3 DNA: TGTGCCTGGAGAAAGGTAGAAGAGACCCAGTACTTC
CDR3 length: 17; clone size: NA; J gene: TRBJ2-3; D gene: NA; V gene: TRBV21-1; CDR3 protein: CASSKGEGVGVADTQYF; CDR3 DNA: TGTGCCAGCAGCAAAGGGGAGGGGGTCGGTGTAGCAGATACGCAGTATTTT
CDR3 length: 24; clone size: once; J gene: TRBJ2-7; D gene: NA; V gene: TRBV6-9; CDR3 protein: CASSYSPPSSIPTPPRGYYYEQYF; CDR3 DNA: TGTGCCAGCAGTTATTCGCCACCCTCGAGCATTCCAACACCTCCCAGGGGCTACTACTACGAGCAGTACTTC
CDR3 length: 13; clone size: NA; J gene: TRBJ2-3; D gene: NA; V gene: TRBV5-1; CDR3 protein: CASSLIVTDTQYF; CDR3 DNA: TGCGCCAGCAGCTTGATAGTAACAGATACGCAGTATTTT
CDR3 length: 17; clone size: NA; J gene: TRBJ1-3; D gene: TRBD1; V gene: TRBV5-4; CDR3 protein: CASSLAGGQGSGNTIYF; CDR3 DNA: TGTGCCAGCAGCTTGGCCGGAGGACAGGGCTCTGGAAACACCATATATTTT
CDR3 length: 14; clone size: NA; J gene: TRBJ1-5; D gene: NA; V gene: TRBV7-8; CDR3 protein: CASSLAGGSQPQHF; CDR3 DNA: TGTGCCAGCAGCTTAGCAGGGGGTAGTCAGCCCCAGCATTTT
CDR3 length: 14; clone size: once; J gene: TRBJ1-1; D gene: NA; V gene: TRBV4-2; CDR3 protein: CASSQDLGDTEAFF; CDR3 DNA: TGTGCCAGCAGCCAAGATTTGGGGGACACTGAAGCTTTCTTT
CDR3 length: 14; clone size: NA; J gene: TRBJ1-2; D gene: NA; V gene: TRBV30; CDR3 protein: CAWSAARGDYGYTF; CDR3 DNA: TGTGCCTGGAGCGCCGCCCGGGGGGACTATGGCTACACCTTC
CDR3 length: 13; clone size: NA; J gene: TRBJ1-5; D gene: NA; V gene: TRBV6-1; CDR3 protein: CASNRQANQPQHF; CDR3 DNA: TGTGCCAGCAACAGGCAGGCCAATCAGCCCCAGCATTTT
CDR3 length: 11; clone size: NA; J gene: TRBJ2-1; D gene: NA; V gene: TRBV5-4; CDR3 protein: CASSRGGEQFF; CDR3 DNA: TGTGCCAGCAGCCGAGGGGGTGAGCAGTTCTTC
CDR3 length: 16; clone size: NA; J gene: TRBJ2-1; D gene: TRBD2; V gene: TRBV7-7; CDR3 protein: CASSPSRTSGLNEQFF; CDR3 DNA: TGTGCTAGCAGCCCCAGTCGGACTAGCGGCCTCAATGAGCAGTTCTTC
CDR3 length: 17; clone size: NA; J gene: TRBJ2-5; D gene: TRBD2; V gene: TRBV5-1; CDR3 protein: CASSLGTSGSIQETQYF; CDR3 DNA: TGCGCCAGCAGCTTGGGGACTAGCGGGAGCATTCAAGAGACCCAGTACTTC
CDR3 length: 15; clone size: NA; J gene: TRBJ2-3; D gene: TRBD2; V gene: TRBV5-1; CDR3 protein: CASSTSGAGTDTQYF; CDR3 DNA: TGCGCCAGCAGTACTAGCGGGGCTGGTACAGATACGCAGTATTTT
CDR3 length: 16; clone size: NA; J gene: TRBJ2-7; D gene: TRBD2; V gene: TRBV7-6; CDR3 protein: CASSLNGASGSYEQYF; CDR3 DNA: TGTGCCAGCAGCTTAAACGGGGCTAGCGGGAGCTACGAGCAGTACTTC
CDR3 length: 13; clone size: NA; J gene: TRBJ1-2; D gene: NA; V gene: TRBV2; CDR3 protein: CATIWQGNYGYTF; CDR3 DNA: TGTGCCACCATATGGCAGGGGAACTATGGCTACACCTTC
CDR3 length: 13; clone size: NA; J gene: TRBJ2-5; D gene: TRBD1; V gene: TRBV5-1; CDR3 protein: CASGGTGEETQYF; CDR3 DNA: TGCGCCAGCGGAGGGACAGGGGAAGAGACCCAGTACTTC
CDR3 length: 15; clone size: NA; J gene: TRBJ2-1; D gene: NA; V gene: TRBV5-1; CDR3 protein: CASSLEQGTYNEQFF; CDR3 DNA: TGCGCCAGCAGCTTGGAGCAGGGAACCTACAATGAGCAGTTCTTC
CDR3 length: 18; clone size: NA; J gene: TRBJ2-2; D gene: TRBD2; V gene: TRBV7-6; CDR3 protein: CASSLVGLAGVKTGELFF; CDR3 DNA: TGTGCCAGCAGCTTAGTTGGACTAGCGGGAGTAAAAACCGGGGAGCTGTTTTTT
CDR3 length: 14; clone size: NA; J gene: TRBJ2-5; D gene: TRBD1; V gene: TRBV6-1; CDR3 protein: CASRGQGGQETQYF; CDR3 DNA: TGTGCCAGCAGAGGACAGGGTGGCCAAGAGACCCAGTACTTC
CDR3 length: 14; clone size: NA; J gene: TRBJ1-2; D gene: NA; V gene: TRBV7-8; CDR3 protein: CASSLKDLTYGYTF; CDR3 DNA: TGTGCCAGCAGCTTGAAAGATCTAACGTATGGCTACACCTTC
CDR3 length: 15; clone size: NA; J gene: TRBJ2-7; D gene: TRBD1; V gene: TRBV6-6; CDR3 protein: CASSPGGLSSYEQYF; CDR3 DNA: TGTGCCAGCAGTCCAGGGGGCCTCAGCTCCTACGAGCAGTACTTC
CDR3 length: 14; clone size: NA; J gene: TRBJ2-5; D gene: NA; V gene: TRBV9; CDR3 protein: CASSVRAGRETQYF; CDR3 DNA: TGTGCCAGCAGCGTAAGGGCAGGGAGGGAGACCCAGTACTTC
CDR3 length: 14; clone size: NA; J gene: TRBJ2-1; D gene: NA; V gene: TRBV28; CDR3 protein: CASSSTLQGYEQFF; CDR3 DNA: TGTGCCAGCAGTTCTACTCTCCAGGGCTACGAGCAGTTCTTC
CDR3 length: 15; clone size: NA; J gene: TRBJ1-2; D gene: NA; V gene: TRBV29-1; CDR3 protein: CSVSGLRGSGYGYTF; CDR3 DNA: TGCAGCGTTAGCGGACTGCGTGGGTCGGGGTATGGCTACACCTTC
CDR3 length: 14; clone size: NA; J gene: TRBJ1-5; D gene: TRBD1; V gene: TRBV6-5; CDR3 protein: CASKEYRGLQPQHF; CDR3 DNA: TGTGCCAGCAAAGAATACAGGGGCCTTCAGCCCCAGCATTTT
CDR3 length: 13; clone size: few; J gene: TRBJ1-1; D gene: NA; V gene: TRBV29-1; CDR3 protein: CSVGRASVTEAFF; CDR3 DNA: TGCAGCGTTGGTAGGGCGAGCGTGACTGAAGCTTTCTTT
CDR3 length: 13; clone size: few; J gene: TRBJ1-5; D gene: NA; V gene: TRBV2; CDR3 protein: CASSEELFQPQHF; CDR3 DNA: TGTGCCAGCAGTGAAGAGCTTTTCCAGCCCCAGCATTTT
CDR3 length: 15; clone size: NA; J gene: TRBJ2-7; D gene: TRBD2; V gene: TRBV6-1; CDR3 protein: CASIRLAAPSYEQYF; CDR3 DNA: TGTGCCAGCATTCGACTAGCGGCACCCTCCTACGAGCAGTACTTC
CDR3 length: 17; clone size: once; J gene: TRBJ2-3; D gene: TRBD2; V gene: TRBV11-2; CDR3 protein: CASSLGVLAGGLDTQYF; CDR3 DNA: TGTGCCAGCAGCTTAGGGGTACTAGCGGGAGGTTTGGATACGCAGTATTTT
CDR3 length: 12; clone size: NA; J gene: TRBJ1-1; D gene: NA; V gene: TRBV2; CDR3 protein: CASSARGVEAFF; CDR3 DNA: TGTGCCAGCAGTGCTCGAGGGGTTGAAGCTTTCTTT
CDR3 length: 14; clone size: NA; J gene: TRBJ1-1; D gene: TRBD1; V gene: TRBV5-1; CDR3 protein: CASSPGTGGTEAFF; CDR3 DNA: TGCGCCAGCAGCCCAGGGACAGGGGGCACTGAAGCTTTCTTT
CDR3 length: 15; clone size: NA; J gene: TRBJ2-2; D gene: TRBD1; V gene: TRBV5-1; CDR3 protein: CASSMGQGITGELFF; CDR3 DNA: TGCGCCAGCAGCATGGGACAGGGGATCACCGGGGAGCTGTTTTTT
CDR3 length: 13; clone size: NA; J gene: TRBJ1-2; D gene: NA; V gene: TRBV19; CDR3 protein: CASSPGRGYGYTF; CDR3 DNA: TGTGCCAGTAGCCCGGGCAGGGGCTATGGCTACACCTTC
CDR3 length: 15; clone size: NA; J gene: TRBJ2-3; D gene: NA; V gene: TRBV5-5; CDR3 protein: CASSQWAGSTDTQYF; CDR3 DNA: TGTGCCAGCAGTCAGTGGGCGGGAAGCACAGATACGCAGTATTTT
CDR3 length: 15; clone size: NA; J gene: TRBJ1-1; D gene: NA; V gene: TRBV15; CDR3 protein: CATSSRRVMNTEAFF; CDR3 DNA: TGTGCCACCAGCAGTCGAAGGGTCATGAACACTGAAGCTTTCTTT